The source of this TCR beta chain is a study of blood T cells in healthy people across ages. Primed by a sample-barcoded 5' primer and a J-beta primer mix, a second PCR proceeded for about 7 to 11 cycles. MiXCR, run by TCRdb on the 5' RACE reads, gives a single entry per CDR3 protein. Of some 1.8 million distinct CDR3 sequences in the sample, more than 35% were seen once. This receptor was taken from a human donor in good health. The sequenced sample was blood.

The DNA for the CDR3 is TGTGCCATCAGTGAGTCGGACTGGAATGGAAACACCATATATTTT. Its translation is CAISESDWNGNTIYF. The rearrangement joins TRBV10-3 to TRBJ1-3; no firm D call. This CDR3 is built from 15 residues. Germline CDR1 is ENHRY and CDR2 is SYGVKD. The ends were cut back, 0 bases at V and 3 bases at J, with 9 bases in the middle.